This T cell receptor (beta chain) emerged from a study of CD8 T cells in Susac syndrome. Looking at the study overall: Within the sequenced Susac syndrome patient group, six exhibited active disease and about 8 were in remission. Study-level results: Susac CD8+ clonal expansion peaked in TEMRA cells and active patients. The authors found 15 to 20 Susac-specific public clones in total CD8+ repertoires and roughly five in CD8+ TEMRA repertoires.

The RNA input was roughly 0.5 to 1 ug, and it was reverse transcribed with random hexamers. A single record per CDR3 protein comes from TCRdb applying MiXCR to the immunoSEQ multiplex PCR reads. The sample includes some 130,000 distinct CDR3 sequences, more than 85% seen only once; the top ten take about 0.18%. Of note for this clonotype: The antigen remains unidentified.

The authors negatively isolated CD8+ and CD4+ T cells and FACS-enriched TEMRA cells. Trimming pared 4 bases from V and 6 bases from J, leaving 12 bases between. Germline loops: CDR1 MGHRA, CDR2 YSYEKL. The CDR3 is 13 amino acids. The V call is TRBV4-1, the J call TRBJ1-1; D is perhaps TRBD1 (5 bases). Sequencing was done on a sample of CD8+ T cells from PBMCs. The source is a human donor with Susac syndrome. CDR3 DNA sequence: TGCGCCAGCAGCCCCCCGGGGGTCCCTGAAGCTTTCTTT. This translates into CASSPPGVPEAFF.